These 21 T cell receptor beta chains were all obtained from the same sample, sequenced in a study of regulatory T cells in long-lasting Graves disease. The time point was: persistent/refractory GD, antithyroid drugs over 5 years with positive TRAb. The authors made the TCR library using RNA they extracted from PBMCs. For TCR beta, libraries came from iRepertoire HTBI primers and Arm-PCR of CDR3 regions. MiXCR, run by TCRdb on the multiplex PCR reads, gives a single entry per CDR3 protein. The sample consists of approximately 290,000 distinct CDR3 sequences, roughly a fifth of them appearing once. This sample comprised peripheral blood mononuclear cells (PBMCs), obtained when the disease was refractory, from a patient treated with antithyroid drugs. The receptors were sampled from a female donor with Graves disease.

Comment on this clonotype: A clone one base away is much larger, so this may be a read error. The chain recombines TRBV6-5 with TRBJ2-7, with D possibly TRBD2 on 6 matching bases. This CDR3 contains 14 residues. Germline CDR1 MNHEY, CDR2 SVGAGI. The CDR3 coding sequence is TGTGTCAGCAGTTCTACTAGCATGGCCCCCGAGCAGTACTTC. Amino acids: CVSSSTSMAPEQYF.

The J gene is TRBJ2-7, the V gene TRBV20-1, with 9 nucleotides matching TRBD1. Germline V lookup: CDR1 DFQATT, CDR2 SNEGSKA (reference sequence). The CDR3 has 15 amino acids. Unmatched junction bases numbered 6, after V lost 1 base and J lost 2 bases. The CDR3 protein is CSARGGGQGPYEQYF. CDR3 DNA: TGCAGTGCTAGAGGAGGGGGACAGGGCCCCTACGAGCAGTACTTC.

At least ten counts were recorded for this clonotype. The genes are TRBV20-1 and TRBJ1-2, with TRBD1 identical over 8 bases. The CDR3 consists of 15 residues. Losses at the gene ends were 1 base for V and 3 bases for J; bases not matched to a gene: 7. Germline CDR1 DFQATT, CDR2 SNEGSKA (reference sequence). The CDR3 reads CSARALTGDYYGYTF. DNA of the CDR3: TGCAGTGCTAGAGCTTTGACAGGGGATTACTATGGCTACACCTTC.

The chain uses TRBV7-9 and TRBJ1-6, with D possibly being TRBD1 (5 bases). CDR1 and CDR2 (germline): SEHNR, FQNEAQ (reference sequence). The CDR3 spans 14 residues. The ends were cut back, 1 base at V and 10 bases at J, with 11 bases in the middle. CDR3 bases: TGTGCCAGCAGCTTAGGCAGGGATTACTCACCCCTCCACTTT. This gives the protein CASSLGRDYSPLHF.

This clonotype came up a few times. This chain joins TRBV7-9 and TRBJ2-7; TRBD2 aligns across 9 bases. Germline values: CDR1 SEHNR, CDR2 FQNEAQ (reference sequence). With V trimmed by 5 bases and J by 2 bases, 13 bases remained unmatched. The CDR3 is 17 amino acids. In DNA form, the CDR3 reads TGTGCCAGCAGCAGATTCATGAGTAGCGGGAGCCCCTACGAGCAGTACTTC. This sequence encodes CASSRFMSSGSPYEQYF.

In this sample, this clonotype turned up once. The CDR3 carries no conserved terminal phenylalanine or tryptophan, so it likely arises from a read error. The chain uses TRBV4-2 and TRBJ2-7; 9 nucleotides align to TRBD1. Germline lookup yields CDR1 LGHNA and CDR2 YNFKEQ. Losses at the gene ends were 0 bases for V and 3 bases for J; bases not matched to a gene: 3. The CDR3 runs to 15 residues. CDR3 DNA sequence: TGTGCCAGCAGCCAAGATTCGGGACAGGGCTACGAGCAGTACTCC. Its translation is CASSQDSGQGYEQYS.

This clonotype was seen many times. The junction and the germline gene differ at one end; a read error may be behind it. This sequence joins TRBV6-2 or TRBV6-3 and TRBJ1-2; no firm D call. This CDR3 is 13 amino acids long. CDR1 MNHEY and CDR2 SVGEGT come from the germline V gene. CDR3 DNA: TGTGCCAGCAGTTACGGCGGTTCTTCAGTGCATGGCTTC. It yields the protein CASSYGGSSVHGF.

The chain carries TRBV4-1 and TRBJ1-5; D ambiguous. V was shortened by 1 base and J by 1 base, with 5 bases between the two germline ends. CDR1 is MGHRA, CDR2 YSYEKL, per germline. This CDR3 is built from 14 residues. The CDR3 here is CASSQVWSNQPQHF. The CDR3 DNA follows: TGCGCCAGCAGCCAAGTCTGGAGCAATCAGCCCCAGCATTTT.

This clonotype was seen many times. The rearrangement joins TRBV20-1 to TRBJ2-7, with 11 nucleotides matching TRBD2. There are 14 residues in the CDR3. Germline CDR1 and CDR2: DFQATT and SNEGSKA (reference sequence). The trim removed 4 bases at V and 6 bases at J, leaving 8 bases unmatched. CDR3 coding DNA: TGCAGTGCTACCCCGACTAGCGGGAATGTCGAGCAGTACTTC. It codes for CSATPTSGNVEQYF.

J is TRBJ2-7 and V is TRBV4-1; D is uncertain. Looked up from germline, CDR1 is MGHRA and CDR2 is YSYEKL. This CDR3 has 14 residues. V was shortened by 1 base and J by 0 bases, with 7 bases between the two germline ends. CDR3 nucleotides: TGCGCCAGCAGCCAAGGTAGGAGCTCCTACGAGCAGTACTTC. Translation: CASSQGRSSYEQYF.

Regarding this clonotype: A read error may explain this, as a much larger clone is one base away. This rearrangement joins TRBV5-1 to TRBJ2-7; D gene ambiguous. V gave up 0 bases and J gave up 2 bases, with 24 bases separating them. The length of the CDR3 is 19 residues. Germline loops: CDR1 SGHRS, CDR2 YFSETQ. The CDR3 reads CASSLDTTSETQDPYEQYF. CDR3 nucleotide sequence: TGCGCCAGCAGCTTGGATACGACATCTGAGACGCAGGATCCCTACGAGCAGTACTTC.

V gene TRBV29-1 combines with J gene TRBJ2-7, with D unclear. This CDR3 region has 18 residues. V lost 0 bases to trimming and J lost 0 bases, with 21 bases between them. CDR1 is SQVTM and CDR2 is ANQGSEA in the germline V gene. The CDR3 coding sequence is TGCAGCGTTGAAGAAAGAGGTCCCAAGGGTAGTCTCTCCTACGAGCAGTACTTC. Protein product: CSVEERGPKGSLSYEQYF.

This clonotype was observed a few times. The chain has TRBV20-1 and TRBJ1-1; D possibly corresponds to TRBD1 (5 bases). Germline V gene data show CDR1 as DFQATT and CDR2 as SNEGSKA (reference sequence). The CDR3 sequence is 18 residues long. V was shortened by 3 bases and J by 2 bases, with 25 bases between the two germline ends. CDR3 amino acids: CSARSRGRRHHINTEAFF. CDR3 DNA sequence: TGCAGTGCTAGGTCTCGGGGCAGGCGCCACCACATAAACACTGAAGCTTTCTTT.

Comment on this clonotype: A read error may be the cause here, since a much bigger clone is one base away. J is TRBJ1-3 and V is TRBV11-1; 7 bases fit TRBD1. Germline V gives CDR1 SGHAT, CDR2 FQDESV (reference sequence). After removal of 8 bases from V and 0 bases from J, the junction contained 7 bases not matched to a gene. This CDR3 has 15 amino acids. CDR3 DNA sequence: TGTGCCAGCGGCCGAACAGGGGCCTCTGGAAACACCATATATTTT. Protein: CASGRTGASGNTIYF.

Comment on this clonotype: Since a much larger clone is just one base distant, this may be a read error. The rearrangement uses TRBV7-2 and TRBJ2-1; D uncertain. TRBJ2-7 explains the end of the DNA better; the J call may be wrong. The CDR3 is 11 residues long. Germline V gene data show CDR1 as SGHTA and CDR2 as FQGNSA. The CDR3 protein is CASSSEGKQYF. The CDR3 bases are TGTGCCAGCAGCTCGGAAGGAAAGCAGTACTTC.

This clonotype appeared a few times. V gene TRBV9 combines with J gene TRBJ1-1; no reliable D call. This CDR3 contains 15 residues. The V end lost 0 bases, the J end lost 4 bases, and 13 bases lay between the germline ends. CDR1 and CDR2 (germline): SGDLS, YYNGEE. CDR3 sequence: CASSVGVRPSTEAFF. In DNA form, the CDR3 reads TGTGCCAGCAGCGTAGGGGTCAGGCCCAGCACTGAAGCTTTCTTT.

The V gene is TRBV18, the J gene TRBJ2-1; the D gene is possibly TRBD1 (6 bases). V was shortened by 6 bases and J by 7 bases, with 19 bases between the two germline ends. The CDR3 length is 15 residues. CDR1 and CDR2 from the germline V gene are KGHSH and LQKENI. CDR3 residues: CASSSRQDGDNEQFF. CDR3 nucleotide sequence: TGTGCCAGCTCTTCAAGACAGGATGGCGATAATGAGCAGTTCTTC.

This clonotype was seen a few times. This chain joins TRBV15 and TRBJ1-1; no clear D. The CDR3 is 14 amino acids. CDR1 and CDR2 from the germline V gene are LNHNV and YYDKDF (reference sequence). Deletions cut 5 bases from V and 1 base from J, with 11 bases between. Written as DNA, the CDR3 is TGTGCCACCAGCCTCCTGGCGGGGAACACTGAAGCTTTCTTT. Its protein is CATSLLAGNTEAFF. The variable domain in full, completed from reference TRBV15 and TRBJ1-1, reads DAMVIQNPRYQVTQFGKPVTLSCSQTLNHNVMYWYQQKSSQAPKLLFHYYDKDFNNEADTPDNFQSRRPNTSFCFLDIRSPGLGDTAMYLCATSLLAGNTEAFFGQGTRLTVV.

This clonotype was seen only a few times. The J gene is TRBJ1-2, the V gene TRBV28; D perhaps matches TRBD1 (6 bases). In germline, CDR1 is MDHEN, CDR2 SYDVKM. Deletions cut 6 bases from V and 3 bases from J, with 23 bases between. The CDR3 loop spans 17 amino acids. The CDR3 sequence: CASSQDSTDRSYYGYTF. The CDR3 DNA is TGTGCCAGCAGCCAAGATTCCACCGACAGGTCATACTATGGCTACACCTTC.

Worth noting for this clonotype: The junction and the germline gene differ at one end; a read error may be behind it. The chain carries TRBV20-1 and TRBJ2-7; no clear D gene. This CDR3 is built from 14 residues. The V gene's germline CDR1 is DFQATT and CDR2 SNEGSKA (reference sequence). The CDR3 DNA reads TGCAGTGCCCCGAACGGCGGTAACTCCTACGAGCGGTACTTC. It translates to CSAPNGGNSYERYF.

This chain links TRBV3-2 with TRBJ1-1; TRBD1 is taken as the D call from the table, unchecked against the DNA. TRBV3-2 is tagged as a pseudogene. The CDR3 contains 13 residues. The CDR3 is CASSQVQGSEAFF. In nucleotides, the CDR3 is TGTGCCAGCAGCCAAGTCCAGGGTTCTGAAGCTTTCTTT.